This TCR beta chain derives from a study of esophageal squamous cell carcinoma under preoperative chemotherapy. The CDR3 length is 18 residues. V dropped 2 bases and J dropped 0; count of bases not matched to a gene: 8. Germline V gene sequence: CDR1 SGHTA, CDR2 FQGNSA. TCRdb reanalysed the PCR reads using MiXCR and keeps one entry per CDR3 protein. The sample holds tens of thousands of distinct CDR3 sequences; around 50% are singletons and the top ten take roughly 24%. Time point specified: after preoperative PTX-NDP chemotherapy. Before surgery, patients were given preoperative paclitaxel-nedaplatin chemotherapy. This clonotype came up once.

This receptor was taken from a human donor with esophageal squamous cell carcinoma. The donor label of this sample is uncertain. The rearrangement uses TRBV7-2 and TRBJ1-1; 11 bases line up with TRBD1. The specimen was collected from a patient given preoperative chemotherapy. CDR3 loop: CASSLTGTGGTMNTEAFF. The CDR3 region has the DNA TGTGCCAGCAGCTTAACCGGGACAGGGGGTACTATGAACACTGAAGCTTTCTTT.